This entry lists 23 T cell receptor beta chains sequenced from one sample in a study of T cell responses to AZD1222 COVID-19 vaccine. Generated by immunoSEQ multiplex PCR, the TCRdb table keeps only in-frame clones and is missing some. The sample has some 170,000 clones, approximately 91% seen once. The input for sequencing was peripheral blood, taken on day 0 of AZD1222 vaccination. The origin of the receptors is an adult in good health.

This rearrangement joins TRBV7-3 to TRBJ2-1; 8 nucleotides line up with TRBD1. The germline gives CDR1 SGHTA, CDR2 FQGTGA. The CDR3 is 13 amino acids. The junction had 6 bases not matched to a gene; V was cut back by 5 bases and J by 9 bases. The CDR3, as DNA: TGTGCCAGCAGCACCAGGGGGCTGGGTGAGCAGTTCTTC. Translating gives CASSTRGLGEQFF.

The chain uses TRBV19 and TRBJ2-5; D is possibly TRBD1 (6 bases). The CDR3 is made up of 16 amino acids. The germline V gene has CDR1 LNHDA and CDR2 SQIVND (reference sequence). Trimming pared 1 base from V and 4 bases from J, leaving 16 bases between. CDR3 protein: CASSIVNRAGGETQYF. As DNA, the CDR3 is TGTGCCAGTAGTATAGTGAACAGGGCGGGCGGAGAGACCCAGTACTTC.

The gene calls are TRBV20-1 and TRBJ2-5; possibly TRBD2 for D (6 bases). This CDR3 contains 11 residues. Germline CDR1 reads DFQATT; CDR2 reads SNEGSKA (reference sequence). V was clipped by 3 bases and J by 4 bases, with 6 bases between them. CDR3 residues: CSASGRETQYF. DNA for the CDR3: TGCAGTGCTAGCGGGAGAGAGACCCAGTACTTC.

The rearrangement joins TRBV6-5 to TRBJ1-6; D gene unclear. This CDR3 region has 13 residues. Between the trimmed V and J ends, which lost 6 bases and 10 bases, there was a span of 13 bases. The germline CDR1 and CDR2 sequences are MNHEY and SVGAGI. This CDR3 reads CASRLQDGSPLHF. In DNA form, the CDR3 reads TGTGCCAGCAGACTGCAGGATGGGTCACCCCTCCACTTT.

The chain uses TRBV5-4 and TRBJ1-1; D call uncertain. In germline, CDR1 is SGHNT, CDR2 YYREEE (reference sequence). The CDR3 loop spans 13 amino acids. Trimming stripped 0 bases from V and 8 bases from J, with 11 bases between. In nucleotides, the CDR3 is TGTGCCAGCAGCTTGGAAACGGGGTCAGAAGCTTTCTTT. Translating it yields CASSLETGSEAFF.

V usage is TRBV9 and J usage is TRBJ2-3; 8 bases align to TRBD2. The ends lost 4 bases at V and 3 bases at J; junction bases unmatched: 13. Germline V gene data show CDR1 as SGDLS and CDR2 as YYNGEE. This CDR3 has 17 amino acids. CDR3 amino acids: CASSPTAGREATDTQYF. The CDR3 DNA reads TGTGCCAGCAGCCCAACCGCCGGGCGGGAGGCAACAGATACGCAGTATTTT.

The chain couples TRBV6-2 or TRBV6-3 to TRBJ1-5, with TRBD1 identical over 7 bases. This CDR3 has 14 residues. Germline trimming cut 6 bases from V and 3 bases from J; bases unmatched to any gene: 5. Germline V gives CDR1 MNHEY, CDR2 SVGEGT. This CDR3 reads CASSPQGNNQPQHF. CDR3 DNA sequence: TGTGCCAGCAGCCCACAGGGGAACAATCAGCCCCAGCATTTT.

The rearrangement joins TRBV7-3 to TRBJ2-5; 7 nucleotides match TRBD1. CDR3 length: 14 amino acids. Per germline, CDR1 SGHTA and CDR2 FQGTGA. Trimming at V came to 5 bases and at J to 3 bases, leaving 6 bases not matched to a gene. CDR3 sequence: CASSAGTGEETQYF. CDR3 bases: TGTGCCAGCAGCGCAGGAACAGGGGAAGAGACCCAGTACTTC.

This clone was counted once. The V gene is TRBV18, the J gene TRBJ1-3; 7 nucleotides align to TRBD1. CDR1 is KGHSH and CDR2 is LQKENI in the germline V gene. The CDR3 has 16 amino acids. V trimming: 5 bases; J trimming: 4 bases; junction bases outside the gene matches: 11. The CDR3 spells CASSSGQAGLGNTIYF. CDR3 bases: TGTGCCAGCTCATCAGGACAGGCTGGACTCGGAAACACCATATATTTT.

V gene TRBV29-1 combines with J gene TRBJ2-1; D is possibly TRBD2 (7 bases). This CDR3 is 13 amino acids long. CDR1 is SQVTM, CDR2 ANQGSEA, per germline. Trimming pared 3 bases from V and 8 bases from J, leaving 14 bases between. The CDR3, as DNA: TGCAGCGTTGAGCGGGGGCTGGTCGATGAGCAGTTCTTC. This translates into CSVERGLVDEQFF.

The chain combines TRBV2 with TRBJ1-2; no definite D call. Germline CDR1 SNHLY, CDR2 FYNNEI. The CDR3 loop spans 13 amino acids. V dropped 3 bases and J dropped 4 bases, with 9 bases sitting between them. CDR3 sequence: CASSEADRYGYTF. The CDR3 nucleotides read TGTGCCAGCAGTGAGGCCGACCGCTATGGCTACACCTTC. Supplemented by reference TRBV2 and TRBJ1-2, the full variable domain reads EPEVTQTPSHQVTQMGQEVILRCVPISNHLYFYWYRQILGQKVEFLVSFYNNEISEKSEIFDDQFSVERPDGSNFTLKIRSTKLEDSAMYFCASSEADRYGYTFGSGTRLTVV.

This clone was seen just once. The chain uses TRBV3-1 (or the pseudogene TRBV3-2) and TRBJ1-2, with D tentatively TRBD1 (6 bases). The CDR3 has 15 residues. Germline CDR1 and CDR2: LGHDT and YNNKEL (reference sequence). V was clipped by 1 base and J by 4 bases, with 13 bases between them. CDR3 nucleotide sequence: TGTGCCAGCAGCCAAGCTGGGGGCGCTGGCTATGGCTACACCTTC. Translated: CASSQAGGAGYGYTF.

This clone was counted only a few times. V usage is TRBV6-4 and J usage is TRBJ1-6, with D possibly TRBD1 on 6 matching bases. Germline lookup yields CDR1 MRHNA and CDR2 SNTAGT. The V and J ends lost 5 bases and 7 bases respectively, with 15 bases between them. The CDR3 contains 15 residues. The DNA of the CDR3 is TGTGCCAGCAGTAGGGAGGGGGGGAAGAATTCACCCCTCCACTTT. Translation gives CASSREGGKNSPLHF.

This clone was picked up a small number of times. The V gene is TRBV27, the J gene TRBJ2-7; 8 bases are shared with TRBD1. Looked up from germline, CDR1 is MNHEY and CDR2 is SMNVEV (reference sequence). The ends lost 7 bases at V and 0 bases at J; junction bases unmatched: 5. There are 14 residues in the CDR3. The CDR3 loop is CASNAQGGSYEQYF. For the CDR3, the DNA is TGTGCCAGCAACGCACAGGGGGGCTCCTACGAGCAGTACTTC.

The gene calls are TRBV11-2 and TRBJ2-2; D is perhaps TRBD2 (6 bases). V lost 1 base and J 4 bases, leaving 10 bases between the germline ends. CDR3 length: 15 amino acids. Germline V CDR1 and CDR2: SGHAT, FQNNGV. The CDR3, as DNA: TGTGCCAGCAGCTTAGTTGCCGGGAGCACCGGGGAGCTGTTTTTT. Translating it yields CASSLVAGSTGELFF.

There are many counts of this clone. This chain connects TRBV11-2 to TRBJ2-5, with D tentatively TRBD1 (5 bases). Per the germline V gene, CDR1 is SGHAT and CDR2 is FQNNGV. Trimming shortened V by 4 bases and J by 2 bases, and 11 bases separated the two germline ends. The CDR3 consists of 14 residues. Here the CDR3 reads CASSSGHPQETQYF. The CDR3 coding sequence is TGTGCCAGCAGCTCCGGACACCCTCAAGAGACCCAGTACTTC.

V and J are TRBV5-1 and TRBJ1-1, with D perhaps TRBD1 (5 bases). V was shortened by 4 bases and J by 5 bases, with 15 bases between the two germline ends. CDR1 and CDR2 (germline): SGHRS, YFSETQ. This CDR3 spans 14 amino acids. This CDR3 reads CASSPAGTLTEAFF. The CDR3 DNA reads TGCGCCAGCAGCCCCGCGGGGACTTTGACTGAAGCTTTCTTT. The full variable domain, rest sourced from reference TRBV5-1 and TRBJ1-1, is KAGVTQTPRYLIKTRGQQVTLSCSPISGHRSVSWYQQTPGQGLQFLFEYFSETQRNKGNFPGRFSGRQFSNSRSEMNVSTLELGDSALYLCASSPAGTLTEAFFGQGTRLTVV.

The chain is built from TRBV28 and TRBJ2-3; 11 bases are a match to TRBD2. Trimming cost V 4 bases and J 5 bases; bases outside gene matches: 11. Germline V gene lookup returns CDR1 MDHEN and CDR2 SYDVKM. This CDR3 is built from 17 residues. This CDR3 reads CASSSLLLTSGEDTQYF. The CDR3 DNA reads TGTGCCAGCAGTTCCCTCCTCTTGACTAGCGGGGAAGATACGCAGTATTTT.

The chain carries TRBV19 and TRBJ1-2, with D possibly matching TRBD1 (5 bases). There are 14 residues in the CDR3. Per the germline V gene, CDR1 is LNHDA and CDR2 is SQIVND (reference sequence). The V and J ends lost 6 bases and 4 bases respectively, with 15 bases between them. This CDR3 is CASRADRTSYGYTF. CDR3 DNA: TGTGCCAGTAGGGCCGACAGAACGTCCTATGGCTACACCTTC.

This clone was detected only a few times. V is TRBV11-2 and J is TRBJ2-2, with D perhaps TRBD1 or TRBD2 (5 bases each). The V and J ends lost 8 bases and 1 base respectively, with 14 bases between them. The germline V gene has CDR1 SGHAT and CDR2 FQNNGV. This CDR3 has 15 residues. CDR3: CASLTGRLNTGELFF. The DNA for the CDR3 is TGTGCCAGCCTTACGGGGCGGCTGAACACCGGGGAGCTGTTTTTT.

The chain carries TRBV24-1 and TRBJ2-2; D might be TRBD1 (6 bases). Germline CDR1 and CDR2: KGHDR and SFDVKD. Deletions cut 5 bases from V and 4 bases from J, with 13 bases between. This CDR3 has 15 residues. The CDR3 sequence: CATSGNRAATGELFF. CDR3 sequence (DNA): TGTGCCACCAGTGGTAACAGGGCGGCCACCGGGGAGCTGTTTTTT.

This sequence joins TRBV30 and TRBJ2-1; possibly TRBD1 for D (5 bases). Deletions cut 4 bases from V and 9 bases from J, with 28 bases between. This CDR3 has 17 amino acids. Germline CDR1 reads GTSNPN; CDR2 reads SVGIG (reference sequence). In DNA form, the CDR3 reads TGTGCCTGGACCCGCAGGGATTCGCTGATTGGTAGTGGTGAGCAGTTCTTC. Translated: CAWTRRDSLIGSGEQFF.

The chain joins TRBV11-2 to TRBJ1-2; 9 bases fit TRBD1. V lost 6 bases and J lost 6; bases outside the gene matches: 11. The CDR3 has 15 amino acids. CDR1 and CDR2 (germline): SGHAT, FQNNGV. The CDR3 loop is CASRPPGQGVHGYTF. The CDR3 DNA reads as TGTGCCAGCAGGCCTCCGGGACAGGGTGTTCATGGCTACACCTTC.